One and the same sample provided the 8 T cell receptor beta chains below, sequenced in a study of blood T cell repertoires in COVID-19. Sequencing was performed with immunoSEQ multiplex PCR; in TCRdb, only in-frame clones are kept and a portion is missing. The repertoire consists of 360,000 or so clones, with roughly 86% occurring once and the leading ten covering 1%. Material for sequencing was PBMCs or T cells enriched from blood (not recorded which). These receptors originate from a woman in her twenties or thirties who had been exposed to COVID-19.

The chain couples TRBV11-1 to TRBJ2-3; D perhaps matches TRBD2 (5 bases). Per the germline V gene, CDR1 is SGHAT and CDR2 is FQDESV (reference sequence). The CDR3 loop spans 15 amino acids. With 2 bases removed from V and 0 bases from J, the gap between germline ends came to 9 bases. The CDR3 loop reads CASSLRGTSTDTQYF. The CDR3 region has the DNA TGTGCCAGCAGCTTACGGGGTACTAGCACAGATACGCAGTATTTT.

The V and J genes are TRBV28 and TRBJ2-1; TRBD2 matches 10 bases. Germline values: CDR1 MDHEN, CDR2 SYDVKM. V shed 3 bases and J 7 bases; nucleotides not matched to a gene: 6. The CDR3 length is 15 residues. The CDR3 loop reads CASSLQLAGRNEQFF. The CDR3 DNA is TGTGCCAGCAGTTTGCAACTAGCGGGACGAAATGAGCAGTTCTTC. The complete variable domain, with remaining parts taken from reference TRBV28 and TRBJ2-1, reads DVKVTQSSRYLVKRTGEKVFLECVQDMDHENMFWYRQDPGLGLRLIYFSYDVKMKEKGDIPEGYSVSREKKERFSLILESASTNQTSMYLCASSLQLAGRNEQFFGPGTRLTVL.

V and J are TRBV7-3 and TRBJ1-4; 9 bases are a match to TRBD1. V gave up 1 base and J gave up 8 bases; unmatched junction bases: 8. Germline CDR1 SGHTA, CDR2 FQGTGA. The CDR3 runs 16 residues. CDR3 amino acids: CASSLSPQGAGEKLFF. The DNA for the CDR3 is TGTGCCAGCAGCTTAAGTCCACAGGGGGCCGGAGAAAAACTGTTTTTT.

V gene TRBV30 combines with J gene TRBJ1-4; D gene unclear. This CDR3 is 15 amino acids long. V dropped 2 bases and J dropped 6 bases, with 16 bases sitting between them. Germline CDR1 GTSNPN, CDR2 SVGIG (reference sequence). In DNA, the CDR3 is TGTGCCTGGAGTCCCCGGGGTAGGGTCGATGAAAAACTGTTTTTT. Protein: CAWSPRGRVDEKLFF.

The chain couples TRBV10-3 to TRBJ2-7, with 9 bases fitting TRBD2. The CDR3 totals 17 residues. Germline CDR1 ENHRY, CDR2 SYGVKD. The trim removed 8 bases at V and 0 bases at J, leaving 14 bases unmatched. CDR3 sequence (DNA): TGTGCCATCGCTCGGACTCGCGGGAGGGACCCCTCCTACGAGCAGTACTTC. It encodes CAIARTRGRDPSYEQYF.

The chain uses TRBV12-3 or TRBV12-4 and TRBJ2-7, with D unclear. CDR3 length equals 13 residues. Trimming took 6 bases from V and 4 from J, leaving 13 bases between them. CDR3 amino acids: CASRKRARYEQYF. The CDR3 DNA reads as TGTGCCAGCAGGAAGAGAGCCCGTTACGAGCAGTACTTC.

The chain links TRBV11-2 to TRBJ2-1; 10 bases fit TRBD2. CDR1 is SGHAT, CDR2 FQNNGV, per germline. There are 14 residues in the CDR3. The V gene end was trimmed by 4 bases and the J gene end by 7 bases; junction bases not matched to a gene: 4. CDR3 sequence reads: CASSSGLAWNEQFF. As DNA, the CDR3 is TGTGCCAGCAGCTCGGGACTAGCGTGGAATGAGCAGTTCTTC.

CDR3 region: CASSLFPGDGQYPGRYF. The CDR3 DNA sequence: TGTGCCAGCAGCTTATTCCCCGGAGATGGACAGTACCCGGGAAGGTACTTC. The chain employs TRBV11-3 and TRBJ2-5; tentative D call: TRBD1 (6 bases). The CDR3 has 17 amino acids. The V end lost 2 bases, the J end lost 13 bases, and 29 bases lay between the germline ends. Germline V gene lookup returns CDR1 SGHNT and CDR2 YENEEA. Supplemented by reference TRBV11-3 and TRBJ2-5, the full variable domain reads EAGVVQSPRYKIIEKKQPVAFWCNPISGHNTLYWYLQNLGQGPELLIRYENEEAVDDSQLPKDRFSAERLKGVDSTLKIQPAELGDSAVYLCASSLFPGDGQYPGRYFGPGTRLLVL.